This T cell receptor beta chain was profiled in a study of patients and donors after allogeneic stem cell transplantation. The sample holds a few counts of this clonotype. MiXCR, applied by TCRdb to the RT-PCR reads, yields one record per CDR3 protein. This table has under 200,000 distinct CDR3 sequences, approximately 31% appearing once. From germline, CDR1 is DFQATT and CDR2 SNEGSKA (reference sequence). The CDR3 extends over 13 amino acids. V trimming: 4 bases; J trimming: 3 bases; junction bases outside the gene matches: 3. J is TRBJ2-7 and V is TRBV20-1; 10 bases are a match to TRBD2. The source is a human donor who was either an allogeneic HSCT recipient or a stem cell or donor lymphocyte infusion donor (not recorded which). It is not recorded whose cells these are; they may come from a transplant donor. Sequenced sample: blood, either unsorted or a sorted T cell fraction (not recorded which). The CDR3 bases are TGCAGTGCTAAGCGGGAGGGCTTCTACGAGCAGTACTTC. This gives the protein CSAKREGFYEQYF.